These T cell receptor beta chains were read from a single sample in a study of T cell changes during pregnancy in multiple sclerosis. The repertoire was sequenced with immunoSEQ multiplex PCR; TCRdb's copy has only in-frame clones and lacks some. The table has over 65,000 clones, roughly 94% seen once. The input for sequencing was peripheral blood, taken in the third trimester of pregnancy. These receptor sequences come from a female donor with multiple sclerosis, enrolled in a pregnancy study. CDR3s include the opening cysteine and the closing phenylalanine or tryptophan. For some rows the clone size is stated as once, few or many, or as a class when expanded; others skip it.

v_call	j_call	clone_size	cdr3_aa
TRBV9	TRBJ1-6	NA	CASSVHQGADNSPLHF
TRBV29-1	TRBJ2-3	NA	CSVEPLRAGTGVHTDTQYF
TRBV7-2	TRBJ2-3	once	CASSLARTASTSTDTQYF
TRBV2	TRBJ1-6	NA	CASSRRRGSDNSPLHF
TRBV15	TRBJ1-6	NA	CATSRDGWSSYNSPLHF
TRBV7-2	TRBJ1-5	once	CASSLGGGAFSNQPQHF
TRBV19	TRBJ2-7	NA	CASRDRESSYEQYF
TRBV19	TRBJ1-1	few	CASTTTGGKESEAFF
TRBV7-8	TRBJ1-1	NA	CASSLREGPMNTEAFF
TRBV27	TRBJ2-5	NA	CASSLGGGPQETQYF
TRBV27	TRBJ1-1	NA	CASRAGGSTEAFF
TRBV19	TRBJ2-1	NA	CASSIDRGGGPYNEQFF
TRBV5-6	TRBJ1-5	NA	CASSIQGALTQPQHF
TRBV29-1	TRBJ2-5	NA	CSVRTDFQETQYF
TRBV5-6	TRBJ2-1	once	CASSLGTSGGRNEQFF
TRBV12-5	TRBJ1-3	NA	CASGGGRGSGNTIYF
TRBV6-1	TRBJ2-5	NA	CASRESGGQETQYF
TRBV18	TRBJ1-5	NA	CASSPDRGRIAPQHF
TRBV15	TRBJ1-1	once	CATSRDPRGGTEAFF
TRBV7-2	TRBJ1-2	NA	CASSLGLTGQSGYTF
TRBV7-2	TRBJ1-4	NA	CASSSSGTGVGKLFF
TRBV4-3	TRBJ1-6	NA	CASSQEGGTALTPLHF
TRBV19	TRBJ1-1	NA	CASSHGGNTEAFF
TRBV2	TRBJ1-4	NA	CASSVLTTNEKLFF
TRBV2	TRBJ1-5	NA	CASSGQGRGNQPQHF
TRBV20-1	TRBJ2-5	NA	CSASVETQYF
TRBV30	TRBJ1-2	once	CAWTVGAGYTF
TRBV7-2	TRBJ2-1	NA	CASSPRIAGLTYEQFF
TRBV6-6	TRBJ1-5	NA	CASSTGGEGPHQPQHF
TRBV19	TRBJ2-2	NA	CASSAERGRFTPNTGELFF
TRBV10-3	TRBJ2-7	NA	CAISVRDRSSYEQYF
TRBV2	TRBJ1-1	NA	CASSDGSHTEAFF
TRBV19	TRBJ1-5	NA	CASSSRGTGGVGQPQHF
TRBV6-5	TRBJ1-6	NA	CASSINRDGNSPLHF